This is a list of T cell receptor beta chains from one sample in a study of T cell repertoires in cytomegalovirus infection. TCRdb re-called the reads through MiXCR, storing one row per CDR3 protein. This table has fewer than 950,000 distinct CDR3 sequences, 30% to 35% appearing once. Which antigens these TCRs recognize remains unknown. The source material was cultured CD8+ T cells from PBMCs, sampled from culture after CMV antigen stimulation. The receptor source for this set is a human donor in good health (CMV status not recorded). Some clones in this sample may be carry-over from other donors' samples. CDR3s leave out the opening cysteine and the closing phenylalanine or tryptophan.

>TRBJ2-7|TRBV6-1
ASSEALIYEQY
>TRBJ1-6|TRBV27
ASSLSFLRFLH
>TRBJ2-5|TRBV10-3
AISEQDRGRSGETQY
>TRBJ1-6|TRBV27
ASSSGGLNSPLH
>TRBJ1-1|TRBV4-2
ASSQEDRPNTEAF
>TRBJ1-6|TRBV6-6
ASSNLWAGAFPYSPLH
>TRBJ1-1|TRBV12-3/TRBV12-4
ASTTGTGMNTEAF
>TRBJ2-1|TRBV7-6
ASSLGGTPPF
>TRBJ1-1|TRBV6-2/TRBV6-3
ASSWTEGTEAF
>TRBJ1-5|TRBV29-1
SVEEPRPYGTDYSNQPQH
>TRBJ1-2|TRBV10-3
AIGTVGYT
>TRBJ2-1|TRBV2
ASNRGPYNEQF
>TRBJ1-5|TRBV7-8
ASSSTGESNQPQH
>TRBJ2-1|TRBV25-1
ASSESGVSSYNEQF
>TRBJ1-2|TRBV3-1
ASSEGTRGGYT
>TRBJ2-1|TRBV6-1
ASGPGTAYNEQF
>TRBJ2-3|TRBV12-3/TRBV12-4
ASRLADTQY
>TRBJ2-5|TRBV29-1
SAVWGVEETQY
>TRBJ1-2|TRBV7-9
ASSFVSGYGYT
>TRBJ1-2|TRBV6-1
ASRLRMEQGYT
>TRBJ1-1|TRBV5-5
TSRLDTNTEAF
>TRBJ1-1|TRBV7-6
ASSLVGGSEAF
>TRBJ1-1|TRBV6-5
ASSYSMLGASLITEAF
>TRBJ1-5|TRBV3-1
ASSQDPGRHQPQH
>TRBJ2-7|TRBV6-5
ASSFSGQGVGNEQY
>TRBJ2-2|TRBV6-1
ASSEGRTWNTGELF